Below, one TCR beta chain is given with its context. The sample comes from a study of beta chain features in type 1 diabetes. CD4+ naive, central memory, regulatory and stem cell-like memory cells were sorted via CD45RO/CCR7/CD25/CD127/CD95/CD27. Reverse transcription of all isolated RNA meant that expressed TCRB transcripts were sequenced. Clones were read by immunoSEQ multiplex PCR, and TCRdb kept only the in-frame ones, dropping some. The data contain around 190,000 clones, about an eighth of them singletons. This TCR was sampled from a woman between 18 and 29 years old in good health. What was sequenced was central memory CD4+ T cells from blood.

CDR3 nucleotide sequence: TGTGCCAGCAGCTTAGGCGGATCCTACAATGAGCAGTTCTTC. This translates into CASSLGGSYNEQFF. The chain has TRBV5-4 and TRBJ2-1; D call uncertain. V was trimmed by 2 bases and J by 1 base, leaving 7 bases between them. Germline-derived CDR1 and CDR2 are SGHNT and YYREEE (reference sequence). This CDR3 has 14 amino acids.